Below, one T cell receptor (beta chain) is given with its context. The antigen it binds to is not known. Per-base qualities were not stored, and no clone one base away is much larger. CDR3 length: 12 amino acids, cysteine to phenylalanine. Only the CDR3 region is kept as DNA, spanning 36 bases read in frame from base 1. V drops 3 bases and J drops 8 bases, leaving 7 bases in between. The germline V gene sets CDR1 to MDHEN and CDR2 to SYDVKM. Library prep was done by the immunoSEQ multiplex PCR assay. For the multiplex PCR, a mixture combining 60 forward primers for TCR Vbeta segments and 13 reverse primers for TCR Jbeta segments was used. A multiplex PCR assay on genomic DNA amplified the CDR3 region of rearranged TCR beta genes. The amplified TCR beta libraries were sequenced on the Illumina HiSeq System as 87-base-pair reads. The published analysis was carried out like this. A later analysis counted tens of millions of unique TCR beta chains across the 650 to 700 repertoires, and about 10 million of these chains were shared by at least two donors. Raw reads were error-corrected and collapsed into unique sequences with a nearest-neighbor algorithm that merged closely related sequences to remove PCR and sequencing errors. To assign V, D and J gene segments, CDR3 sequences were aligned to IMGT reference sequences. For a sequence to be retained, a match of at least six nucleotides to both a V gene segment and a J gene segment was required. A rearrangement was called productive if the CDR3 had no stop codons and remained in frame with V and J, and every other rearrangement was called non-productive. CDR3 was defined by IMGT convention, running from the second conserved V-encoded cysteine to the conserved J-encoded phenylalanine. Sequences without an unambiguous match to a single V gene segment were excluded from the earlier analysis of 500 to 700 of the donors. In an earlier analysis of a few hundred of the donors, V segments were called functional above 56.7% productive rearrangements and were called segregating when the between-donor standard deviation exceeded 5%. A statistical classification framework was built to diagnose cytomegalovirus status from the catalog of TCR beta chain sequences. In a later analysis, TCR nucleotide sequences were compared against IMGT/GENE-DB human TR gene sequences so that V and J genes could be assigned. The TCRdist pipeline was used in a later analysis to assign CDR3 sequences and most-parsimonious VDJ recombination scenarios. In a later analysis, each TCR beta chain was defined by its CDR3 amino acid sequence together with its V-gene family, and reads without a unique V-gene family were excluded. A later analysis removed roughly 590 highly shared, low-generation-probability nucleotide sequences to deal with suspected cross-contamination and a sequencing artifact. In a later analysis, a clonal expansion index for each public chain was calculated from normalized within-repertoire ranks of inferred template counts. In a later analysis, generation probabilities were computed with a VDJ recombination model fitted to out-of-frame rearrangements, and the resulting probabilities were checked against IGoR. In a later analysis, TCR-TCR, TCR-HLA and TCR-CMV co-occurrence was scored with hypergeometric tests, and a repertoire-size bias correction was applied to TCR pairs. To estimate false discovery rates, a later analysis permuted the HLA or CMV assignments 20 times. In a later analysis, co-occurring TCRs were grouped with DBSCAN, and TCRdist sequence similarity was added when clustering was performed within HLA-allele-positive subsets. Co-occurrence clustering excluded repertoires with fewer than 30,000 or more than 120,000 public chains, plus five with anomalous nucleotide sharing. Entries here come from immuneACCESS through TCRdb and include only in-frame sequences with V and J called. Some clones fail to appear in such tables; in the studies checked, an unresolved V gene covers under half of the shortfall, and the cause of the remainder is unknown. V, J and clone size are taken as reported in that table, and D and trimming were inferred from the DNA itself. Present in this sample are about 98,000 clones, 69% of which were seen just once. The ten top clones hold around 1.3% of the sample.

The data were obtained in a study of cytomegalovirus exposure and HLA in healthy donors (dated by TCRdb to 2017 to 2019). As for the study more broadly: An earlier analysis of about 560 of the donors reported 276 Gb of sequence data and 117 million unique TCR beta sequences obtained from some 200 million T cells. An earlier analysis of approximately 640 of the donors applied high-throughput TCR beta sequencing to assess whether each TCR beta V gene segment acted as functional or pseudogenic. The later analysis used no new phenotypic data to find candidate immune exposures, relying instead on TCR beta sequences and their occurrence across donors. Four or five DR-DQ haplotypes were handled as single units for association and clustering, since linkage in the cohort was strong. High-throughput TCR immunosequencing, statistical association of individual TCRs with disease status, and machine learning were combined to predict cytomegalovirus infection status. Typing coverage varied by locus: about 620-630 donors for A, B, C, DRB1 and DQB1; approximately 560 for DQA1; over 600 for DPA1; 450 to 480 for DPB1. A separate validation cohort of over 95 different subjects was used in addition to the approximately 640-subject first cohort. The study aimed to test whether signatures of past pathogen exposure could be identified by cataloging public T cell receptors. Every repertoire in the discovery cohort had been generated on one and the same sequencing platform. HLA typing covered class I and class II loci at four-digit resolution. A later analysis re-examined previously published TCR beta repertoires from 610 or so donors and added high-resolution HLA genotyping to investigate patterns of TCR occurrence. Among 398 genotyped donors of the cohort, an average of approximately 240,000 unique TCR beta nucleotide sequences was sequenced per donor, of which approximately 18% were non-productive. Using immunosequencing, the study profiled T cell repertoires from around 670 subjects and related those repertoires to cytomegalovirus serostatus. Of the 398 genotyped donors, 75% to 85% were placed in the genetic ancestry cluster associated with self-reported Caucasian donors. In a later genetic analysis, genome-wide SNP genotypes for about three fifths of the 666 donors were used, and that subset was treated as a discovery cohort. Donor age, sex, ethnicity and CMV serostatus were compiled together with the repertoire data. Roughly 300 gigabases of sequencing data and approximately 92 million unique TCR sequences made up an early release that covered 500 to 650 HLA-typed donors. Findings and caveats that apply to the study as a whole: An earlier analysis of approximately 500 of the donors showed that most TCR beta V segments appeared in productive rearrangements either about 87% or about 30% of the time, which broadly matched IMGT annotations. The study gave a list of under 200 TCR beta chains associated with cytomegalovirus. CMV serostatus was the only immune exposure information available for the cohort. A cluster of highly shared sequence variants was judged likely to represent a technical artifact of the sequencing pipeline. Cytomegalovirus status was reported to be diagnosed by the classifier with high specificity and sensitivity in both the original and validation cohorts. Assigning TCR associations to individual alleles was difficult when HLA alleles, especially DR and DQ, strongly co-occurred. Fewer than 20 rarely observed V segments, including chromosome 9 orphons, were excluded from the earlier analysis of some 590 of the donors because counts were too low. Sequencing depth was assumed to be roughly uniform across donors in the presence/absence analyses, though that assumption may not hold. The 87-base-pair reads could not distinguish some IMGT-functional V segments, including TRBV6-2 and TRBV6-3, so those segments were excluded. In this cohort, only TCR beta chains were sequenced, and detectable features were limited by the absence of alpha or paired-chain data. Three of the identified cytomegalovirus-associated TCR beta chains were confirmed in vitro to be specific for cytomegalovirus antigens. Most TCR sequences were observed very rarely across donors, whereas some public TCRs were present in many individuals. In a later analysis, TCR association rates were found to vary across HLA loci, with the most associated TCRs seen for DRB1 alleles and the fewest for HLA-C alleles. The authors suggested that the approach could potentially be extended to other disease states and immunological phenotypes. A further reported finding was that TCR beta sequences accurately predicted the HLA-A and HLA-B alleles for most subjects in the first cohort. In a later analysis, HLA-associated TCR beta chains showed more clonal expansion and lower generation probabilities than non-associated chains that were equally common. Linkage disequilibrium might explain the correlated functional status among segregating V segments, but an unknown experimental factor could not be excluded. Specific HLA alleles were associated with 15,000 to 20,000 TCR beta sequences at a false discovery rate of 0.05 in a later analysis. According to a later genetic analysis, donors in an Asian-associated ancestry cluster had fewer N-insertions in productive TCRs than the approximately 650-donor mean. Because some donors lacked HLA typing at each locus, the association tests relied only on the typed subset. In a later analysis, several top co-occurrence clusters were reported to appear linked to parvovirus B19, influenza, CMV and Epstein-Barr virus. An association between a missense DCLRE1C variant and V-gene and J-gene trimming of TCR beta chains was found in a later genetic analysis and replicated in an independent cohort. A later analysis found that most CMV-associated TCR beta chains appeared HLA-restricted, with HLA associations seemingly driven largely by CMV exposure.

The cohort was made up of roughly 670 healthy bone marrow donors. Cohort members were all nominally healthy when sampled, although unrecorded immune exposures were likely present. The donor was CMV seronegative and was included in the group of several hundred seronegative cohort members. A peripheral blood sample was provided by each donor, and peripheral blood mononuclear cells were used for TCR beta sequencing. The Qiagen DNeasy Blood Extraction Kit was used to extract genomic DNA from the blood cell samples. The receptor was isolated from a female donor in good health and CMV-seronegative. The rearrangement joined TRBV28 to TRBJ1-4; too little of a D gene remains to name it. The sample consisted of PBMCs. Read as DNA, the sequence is TGTGCCAGCAGTTTTGAGTTAGAAAAACTGTTTTTT. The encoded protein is CASSFELEKLFF. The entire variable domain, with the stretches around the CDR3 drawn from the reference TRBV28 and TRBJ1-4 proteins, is DVKVTQSSRYLVKRTGEKVFLECVQDMDHENMFWYRQDPGLGLRLIYFSYDVKMKEKGDIPEGYSVSREKKERFSLILESASTNQTSMYLCASSFELEKLFFGSGTQLSVL.